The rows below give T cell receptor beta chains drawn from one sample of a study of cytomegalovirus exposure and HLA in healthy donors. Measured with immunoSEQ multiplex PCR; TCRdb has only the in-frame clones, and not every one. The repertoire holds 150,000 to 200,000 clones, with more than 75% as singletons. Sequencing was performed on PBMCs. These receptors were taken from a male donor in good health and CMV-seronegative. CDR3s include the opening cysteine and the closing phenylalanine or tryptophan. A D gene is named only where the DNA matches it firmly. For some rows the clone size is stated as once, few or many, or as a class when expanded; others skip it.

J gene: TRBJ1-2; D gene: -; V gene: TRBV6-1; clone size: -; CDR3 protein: CASSGSGDYGYTF; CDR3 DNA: TGTGCCAGCAGTGGTTCAGGGGACTATGGCTACACCTTC
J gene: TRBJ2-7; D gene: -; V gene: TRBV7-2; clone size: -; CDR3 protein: CASSITDSYEQYF; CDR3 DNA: TGTGCCAGCAGCATAACCGACTCGTACGAGCAGTACTTC
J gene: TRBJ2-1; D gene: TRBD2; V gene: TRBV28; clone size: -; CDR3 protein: CASSPSGRSYNEQFF; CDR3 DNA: TGTGCCAGCAGCCCCAGCGGGAGGTCCTACAATGAGCAGTTCTTC
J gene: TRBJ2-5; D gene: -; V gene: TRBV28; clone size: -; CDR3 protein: CASSPTVPETQYF; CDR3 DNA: TGTGCCAGCAGCCCGACTGTGCCGGAGACCCAGTACTTC
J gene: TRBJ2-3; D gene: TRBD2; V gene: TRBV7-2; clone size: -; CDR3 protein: CASSLAGGLLDTQYF; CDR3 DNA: TGTGCCAGCAGCCTAGCGGGGGGACTACTAGATACGCAGTATTTT
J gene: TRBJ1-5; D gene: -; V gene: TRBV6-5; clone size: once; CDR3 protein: CASQMNSNQPQHF; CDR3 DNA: TGTGCCAGCCAGATGAATAGCAATCAGCCCCAGCATTTT
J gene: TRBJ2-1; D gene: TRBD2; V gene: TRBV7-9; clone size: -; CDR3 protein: CASSFLAGGVSDEQFF; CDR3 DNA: TGTGCCAGCAGCTTTTTAGCGGGAGGTGTTTCTGATGAGCAGTTCTTC
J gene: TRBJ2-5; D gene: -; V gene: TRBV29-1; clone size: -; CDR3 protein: CSAHGLTRETQYF; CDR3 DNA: TGCAGCGCCCACGGACTAACACGAGAGACCCAGTACTTC
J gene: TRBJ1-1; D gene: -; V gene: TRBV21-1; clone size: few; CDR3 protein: CASSKWDKGWNTEAFF; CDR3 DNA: TGTGCCAGCAGCAAATGGGATAAGGGGTGGAACACTGAAGCTTTCTTT
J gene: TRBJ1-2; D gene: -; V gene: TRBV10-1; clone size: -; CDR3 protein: CASIYTLGYGYTF; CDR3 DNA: TGCGCCAGCATATACACCCTAGGATATGGCTACACCTTC
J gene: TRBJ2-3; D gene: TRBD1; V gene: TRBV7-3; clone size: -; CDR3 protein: CASSPDRGSINTQYF; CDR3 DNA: TGTGCCAGCAGTCCGGACAGGGGCTCAATCAATACGCAGTATTTT
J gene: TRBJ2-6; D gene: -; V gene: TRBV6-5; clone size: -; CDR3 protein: CASSYGLRANVLTF; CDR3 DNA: TGTGCCAGCAGTTACGGACTGAGGGCCAACGTCCTGACTTTC
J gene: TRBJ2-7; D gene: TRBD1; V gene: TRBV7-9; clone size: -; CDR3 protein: CASSLEGTDEQYF; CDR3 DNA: TGTGCCAGCAGCTTAGAGGGGACAGACGAGCAGTACTTC
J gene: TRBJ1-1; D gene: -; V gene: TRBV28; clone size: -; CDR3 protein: CASSLSGASGTEAFF; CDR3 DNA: TGTGCCAGCAGTTTATCAGGGGCCTCGGGGACTGAAGCTTTCTTT
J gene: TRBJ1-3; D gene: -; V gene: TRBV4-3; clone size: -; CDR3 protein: CASSQGAASGNTIYF; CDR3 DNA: TGCGCCAGCAGCCAAGGGGCAGCCTCTGGAAACACCATATATTTT
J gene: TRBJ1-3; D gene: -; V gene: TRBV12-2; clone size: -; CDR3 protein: CASRLGPLGDTIYF; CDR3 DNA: TGTGCAAGTCGCTTGGGGCCCCTTGGGGACACCATATATTTT
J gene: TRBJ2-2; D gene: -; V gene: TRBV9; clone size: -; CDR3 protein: CASSVGGGTTGELFF; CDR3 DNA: TGTGCCAGCAGCGTAGGGGGAGGAACAACCGGGGAGCTGTTTTTT
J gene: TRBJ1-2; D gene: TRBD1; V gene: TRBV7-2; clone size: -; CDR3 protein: CASSSSIQGGYGYTF; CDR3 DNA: TGTGCCAGCAGCTCCTCGATACAGGGGGGCTATGGCTACACCTTC
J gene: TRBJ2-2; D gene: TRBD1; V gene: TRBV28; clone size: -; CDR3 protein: CASSADRGNTGELFF; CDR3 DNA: TGTGCCAGCAGTGCTGACAGGGGAAACACCGGGGAGCTGTTTTTT
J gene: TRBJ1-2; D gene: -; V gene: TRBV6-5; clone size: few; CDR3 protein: CASSYSPGMGGYTF; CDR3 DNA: TGTGCCAGCAGTTACTCTCCAGGGATGGGTGGCTACACCTTC
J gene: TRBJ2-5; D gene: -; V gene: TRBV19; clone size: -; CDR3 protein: CASSSIGGLGETQYF; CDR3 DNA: TGTGCCAGTAGTAGTATCGGCGGTTTAGGAGAGACCCAGTACTTC
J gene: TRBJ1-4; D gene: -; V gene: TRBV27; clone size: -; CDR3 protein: CASSLQGWSEKLFF; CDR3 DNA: TGTGCCAGCAGCCTACAGGGTTGGTCTGAAAAACTGTTTTTT
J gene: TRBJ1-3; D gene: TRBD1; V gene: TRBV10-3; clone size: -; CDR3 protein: CAISEWDRGSSGNTIYF; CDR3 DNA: TGTGCCATCAGTGAGTGGGACAGGGGGAGCTCTGGAAACACCATATATTTT
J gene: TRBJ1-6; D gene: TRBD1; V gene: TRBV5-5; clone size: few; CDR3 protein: CASSLVDPGTGANSPLHF; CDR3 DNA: TGTGCCAGCAGCTTGGTGGACCCTGGGACAGGGGCAAATTCACCCCTCCACTTT
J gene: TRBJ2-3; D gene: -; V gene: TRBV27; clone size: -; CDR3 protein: CASSRQGTRSTDTQYF; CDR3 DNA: TGTGCCAGCAGTAGACAAGGGACACGAAGCACAGATACGCAGTATTTT
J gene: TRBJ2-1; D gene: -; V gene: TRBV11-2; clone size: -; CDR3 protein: CASSFTRGYNEQFF; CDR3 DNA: TGTGCCAGCAGCTTTACCAGGGGTTACAATGAGCAGTTCTTC
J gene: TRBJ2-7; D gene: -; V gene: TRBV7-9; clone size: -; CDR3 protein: CASSLPIGTSTYEQYF; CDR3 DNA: TGTGCCAGCAGCTTACCGATCGGGACAAGTACCTACGAGCAGTACTTC
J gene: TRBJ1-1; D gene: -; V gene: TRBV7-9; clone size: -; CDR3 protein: CASSSTGMNTEAFF; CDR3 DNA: TGTGCCAGCAGCTCGACAGGAATGAACACTGAAGCTTTCTTT
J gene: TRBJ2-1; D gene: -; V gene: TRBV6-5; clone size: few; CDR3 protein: CASSLNSDHNEQFF; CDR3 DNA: TGTGCCAGCAGTTTGAATAGCGACCACAATGAGCAGTTCTTC
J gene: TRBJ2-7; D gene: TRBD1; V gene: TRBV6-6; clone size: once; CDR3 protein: CASRRQGVEQYF; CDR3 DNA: TGTGCCAGCAGGCGACAGGGGGTCGAGCAGTACTTC
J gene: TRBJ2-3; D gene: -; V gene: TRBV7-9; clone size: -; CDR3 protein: CASSYERVTDTQYF; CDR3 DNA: TGTGCCAGCAGCTACGAGCGGGTCACAGATACGCAGTATTTT
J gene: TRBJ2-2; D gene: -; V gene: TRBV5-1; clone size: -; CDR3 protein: CASSLAPNTGELFF; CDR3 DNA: TGCGCCAGCAGCTTAGCACCTAACACCGGGGAGCTGTTTTTT
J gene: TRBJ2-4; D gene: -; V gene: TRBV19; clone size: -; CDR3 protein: CASSPESGRLAKNIQYF; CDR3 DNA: TGTGCCAGTAGTCCGGAGTCAGGGCGACTAGCCAAAAACATTCAGTACTTC
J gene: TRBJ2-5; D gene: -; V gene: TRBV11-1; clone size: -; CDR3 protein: CASSLGPQETQYF; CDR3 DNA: TGTGCCAGCAGCTTGGGGCCCCAAGAGACCCAGTACTTC
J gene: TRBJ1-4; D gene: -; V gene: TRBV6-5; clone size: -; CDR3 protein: CASSPRGATNEKLFF; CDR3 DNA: TGTGCCAGCAGTCCGCGGGGGGCAACTAATGAAAAACTGTTTTTT
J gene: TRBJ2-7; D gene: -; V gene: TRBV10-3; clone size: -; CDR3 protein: CAIREFDSSYEQYF; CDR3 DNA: TGTGCCATCAGGGAATTTGACAGCTCCTACGAGCAGTACTTC
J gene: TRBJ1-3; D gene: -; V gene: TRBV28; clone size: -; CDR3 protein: CASSLRQENTIYF; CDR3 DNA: TGTGCCAGCAGTTTGAGACAGGAAAACACCATATATTTT
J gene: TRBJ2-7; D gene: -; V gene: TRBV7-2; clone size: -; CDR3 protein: CASSLRGLMGAGGLHEQYF; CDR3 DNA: TGTGCCAGCAGCTTAAGGGGGCTTATGGGGGCGGGGGGCCTCCACGAGCAGTACTTC
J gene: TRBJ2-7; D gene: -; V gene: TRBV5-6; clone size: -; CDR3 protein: CASSLGGTYEQYF; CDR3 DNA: TGTGCCAGCAGCTTGGGTGGCACCTACGAGCAGTACTTC
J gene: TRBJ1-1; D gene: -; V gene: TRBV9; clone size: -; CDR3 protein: CASSVGGPNTEAFF; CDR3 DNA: TGTGCCAGCAGCGTAGGGGGGCCCAACACTGAAGCTTTCTTT